These 10 T cell receptor beta chains came from one sample sequenced in a study of OX40 agonist ivuxolimab in advanced cancers. Assay used: immunoSEQ multiplex PCR; TCRdb lists only in-frame clones, some missing. In the table there are over 75,000 clones, just over 90% of which are singletons. Sequencing was performed on CD4+ or CD8+ T cells sorted from blood, taken in a trial of the OX40 agonist ivuxolimab. The receptors come from an adult with an advanced solid tumor such as melanoma, head and neck, liver or kidney cancer.

The CDR3 nucleotides are TGTGCCAGCAGCTCGGGACAGAGTAGCGGGAGGGCCAATGAGCAGTTCTTC. It encodes CASSSGQSSGRANEQFF. The chain combines TRBV7-9 with TRBJ2-1, with 11 bases fitting TRBD2. Germline V gives CDR1 SEHNR, CDR2 FQNEAQ (reference sequence). J was trimmed by 6 bases and V by 4 bases; bases with no gene match: 11. The length of the CDR3 is 17 residues.

This clone was picked up a small number of times. The chain is built from TRBV4-2 and TRBJ2-3; 9 bases line up with TRBD2. The trim removed 0 bases at V and 7 bases at J, leaving 5 bases unmatched. The germline V gene encodes CDR1 LGHNA and CDR2 YNFKEQ. This CDR3 is built from 15 residues. CDR3 protein: CASSQDSASGNTQYF. In DNA form, the CDR3 reads TGTGCCAGCAGCCAAGATTCGGCTAGCGGGAATACGCAGTATTTT.

V and J are TRBV5-4 and TRBJ2-5; 10 bases map to TRBD2. The CDR3 has 15 residues. V shed 4 bases and J 4 bases; nucleotides not matched to a gene: 7. Germline CDR1 is SGHNT and CDR2 is YYREEE (reference sequence). The CDR3 sequence is CASSVTGTSAETQYF. DNA of the CDR3: TGTGCCAGCAGCGTGACCGGGACTAGCGCAGAGACCCAGTACTTC.

This sequence joins TRBV28 and TRBJ1-4; the match to TRBD1 covers 8 bases. V lost 8 bases, J lost 7 bases, and 9 bases stayed unmatched. The CDR3 extends over 14 amino acids. Germline values: CDR1 MDHEN, CDR2 SYDVKM. The CDR3 DNA is TGTGCCAGCGTCCCAGGGGGCGCGAGTGAAAAACTGTTTTTT. Translating gives CASVPGGASEKLFF.

The chain has TRBV20-1 and TRBJ2-1; the D is unclear. Germline CDR1 DFQATT, CDR2 SNEGSKA (reference sequence). The CDR3 sequence is 11 residues long. With 6 bases removed from V and 11 bases from J, the gap between germline ends came to 14 bases. CDR3 residues: CSAPQYQKQFF. Here the CDR3 DNA reads TGCAGTGCGCCCCAATACCAAAAGCAGTTCTTC.

The V and J genes are TRBV5-4 and TRBJ2-6; D not certain. The CDR3 is 15 residues long. Per germline, CDR1 SGHNT and CDR2 YYREEE (reference sequence). The V and J ends lost 1 base and 2 bases respectively, with 7 bases between them. The CDR3 DNA follows: TGTGCCAGCAGCTTGTTGACTGCTGGGGCCAACGTCCTGACTTTC. The encoded protein is CASSLLTAGANVLTF.

The chain joins TRBV6-1 to TRBJ2-7; D is tentatively TRBD1 or TRBD2 (5 bases each). The V gene lost 5 bases and the J gene lost 2 bases, with 10 bases spanning the gap. The germline gives CDR1 MNHNS, CDR2 SASEGT. The CDR3 is 13 residues long. In DNA, the CDR3 is TGTGCCAGCAGTTATATGGGGGCCTACGAGCAGTACTTC. Amino acid sequence: CASSYMGAYEQYF.

This chain joins TRBV5-1 and TRBJ2-1, with TRBD1 as a possible D gene (6 bases). CDR1 and CDR2 from the germline V gene are SGHRS and YFSETQ. V lost 0 bases and J lost 4, with 11 bases in between. The CDR3 contains 15 residues. The CDR3 spells CASSLDLGAYNEQFF. The CDR3 nucleotides read TGCGCCAGCAGCTTGGATTTGGGGGCTTACAATGAGCAGTTCTTC.

The chain has TRBV19 and TRBJ2-1, with 8 bases matching TRBD2. The CDR3 runs 14 residues. CDR1 and CDR2 (germline): LNHDA, SQIVND (reference sequence). J was trimmed by 4 bases and V by 4 bases; bases with no gene match: 3. CDR3 sequence: CASSSGRTYNEQFF. CDR3 DNA: TGTGCCAGTAGTAGCGGGAGGACTTACAATGAGCAGTTCTTC.

The chain recombines TRBV19 with TRBJ1-2, with TRBD1 as a possible D gene (6 bases). This CDR3 region has 14 residues. From germline, CDR1 is LNHDA and CDR2 SQIVND (reference sequence). V dropped 2 bases and J dropped 4 bases, with 11 bases sitting between them. As DNA, the CDR3 is TGTGCCAGTAGTATACCCGGACAGTTCTATGGCTACACCTTC. Translation gives CASSIPGQFYGYTF.